Below are 15 T cell receptor beta chains sequenced from a single sample in a study of blood T cell repertoires in COVID-19. The method was immunoSEQ multiplex PCR; TCRdb's version includes in-frame clones alone and lacks a portion of them. The table has about 100,000 clones, more than 85% seen once. The sample comprised peripheral blood. These receptors originate from a man aged 50 to 60 with active COVID-19.

For this clone: Other DNA sequences in the sample encode the same CDR3. This chain joins TRBV6-5 and TRBJ1-1; TRBD1 aligns across 7 bases. With V trimmed by 2 bases and J by 4 bases, 4 bases remained unmatched. The CDR3 length is 14 residues. The germline V gene encodes CDR1 MNHEY and CDR2 SVGAGI. CDR3 amino acids: CASSYRGQVTEAFF. As DNA, the CDR3 is TGTGCCAGCAGTTACAGGGGGCAGGTCACTGAAGCTTTCTTT.

V and J are TRBV11-2 and TRBJ1-3; TRBD1 aligns across 7 bases. This CDR3 has 14 residues. V gave up 4 bases and J gave up 4 bases; unmatched junction bases: 4. CDR1 is SGHAT, CDR2 FQNNGV, per germline. The CDR3 reads CASSSQGLGNTIYF. The CDR3 nucleotides are TGTGCCAGCAGCTCACAGGGGTTAGGAAACACCATATATTTT.

This clone was detected a few times. Distinct nucleotide sequences in the sample also encode this CDR3. V gene TRBV7-9 combines with J gene TRBJ1-1; 8 bases match TRBD1. The CDR3 has 13 amino acids. The germline V gene has CDR1 SEHNR and CDR2 FQNEAQ (reference sequence). The J segment lost 5 bases and the V segment lost 5 bases, leaving 4 bases of the junction unmatched. CDR3 coding DNA: TGTGCCAGCAGCCCAGGGGGCAGGACTGAAGCTTTCTTT. The encoded protein is CASSPGGRTEAFF.

J is TRBJ1-4 and V is TRBV6-5; 9 bases are shared with TRBD1. Trimming cost V 5 bases and J 6 bases; bases outside gene matches: 1. The CDR3 is made up of 13 amino acids. Germline V gene lookup returns CDR1 MNHEY and CDR2 SVGAGI. The CDR3 DNA reads as TGTGCCAGCAGTAGGGACAGGGATGAAAAACTGTTTTTT. This encodes CASSRDRDEKLFF.

J is TRBJ1-6 and V is TRBV5-1, with 7 nucleotides matching TRBD1. Germline values: CDR1 SGHRS, CDR2 YFSETQ. J was trimmed by 7 bases and V by 3 bases; bases with no gene match: 4. This CDR3 is 14 amino acids long. CDR3: CASSSGTENSPLHF. Here the CDR3 DNA reads TGCGCCAGCAGCTCCGGGACAGAGAATTCACCCCTCCACTTT.

This chain uses TRBV6-5 with TRBJ2-1; 7 bases agree with TRBD1. The germline CDR1 and CDR2 sequences are MNHEY and SVGAGI. This CDR3 contains 16 residues. Trimming cost V 2 bases and J 6 bases; bases outside gene matches: 10. CDR3 residues: CASSYNLGQNSNEQFF. The CDR3 DNA sequence: TGTGCCAGCAGTTACAACCTGGGACAGAATAGCAATGAGCAGTTCTTC.

The CDR3 bases are TGTGCCAGCAGCCAACCGACTAGCGGGGCGAACAATGAGCAGTTCTTC. This encodes CASSQPTSGANNEQFF. This chain uses TRBV5-4 with TRBJ2-1, with 11 bases aligning to TRBD2. CDR1 is SGHNT, CDR2 YYREEE, per germline (reference sequence). The CDR3 consists of 16 residues. V gave up 4 bases and J gave up 5 bases; unmatched junction bases: 8. The full variable domain, rest sourced from reference TRBV5-4 and TRBJ2-1, is ETGVTQSPTHLIKTRGQQVTLRCSSQSGHNTVSWYQQALGQGPQFIFQYYREEENGRGNFPPRFSGLQFPNYSSELNVNALELDDSALYLCASSQPTSGANNEQFFGPGTRLTVL.

The chain has TRBV10-1 and TRBJ2-5; D might be TRBD2 (6 bases). Trimming pared 0 bases from V and 3 bases from J, leaving 14 bases between. The CDR3 loop spans 16 amino acids. Germline values: CDR1 WNHNN, CDR2 SYGVQD (reference sequence). The chain's CDR3 is CASSESSGRVKETQYF. The CDR3 region has the DNA TGCGCCAGCAGTGAGTCTTCCGGGAGAGTAAAAGAGACCCAGTACTTC.

The rearrangement joins TRBV18 to TRBJ2-1; 7 positions agree with TRBD2. The junction had 2 bases not matched to a gene; V was cut back by 1 base and J by 5 bases. From germline, CDR1 is KGHSH and CDR2 LQKENI. The CDR3 runs 14 residues. This CDR3 reads CASSPQREDNEQFF. Written as DNA, the CDR3 is TGTGCCAGCTCACCACAGCGGGAAGACAATGAGCAGTTCTTC.

V gene TRBV6-2 or TRBV6-3 combines with J gene TRBJ1-5; 7 bases fit TRBD1. The junction had 8 bases not matched to a gene; V was cut back by 5 bases and J by 4 bases. Germline V lookup: CDR1 MNHEY, CDR2 SVGEGT. This CDR3 contains 15 residues. CDR3 region: CASSEITGENQPQHF. The CDR3 DNA follows: TGTGCCAGCAGTGAGATTACAGGGGAAAATCAGCCCCAGCATTTT.

V usage is TRBV5-5 and J usage is TRBJ1-1, with D possibly TRBD1 on 5 matching bases. CDR3 length: 14 amino acids. CDR1 and CDR2 (germline): SGHKS, YYEKEE (reference sequence). The V and J ends lost 2 bases and 1 base respectively, with 9 bases between them. The DNA for the CDR3 is TGTGCCAGCAGCTTCCGGACACCGAACACTGAAGCTTTCTTT. Its protein is CASSFRTPNTEAFF. Full variable domain (rest looked up from reference TRBV5-5 and TRBJ1-1): DAGVTQSPTHLIKTRGQQVTLRCSPISGHKSVSWYQQVLGQGPQFIFQYYEKEERGRGNFPDRFSARQFPNYSSELNVNALLLGDSALYLCASSFRTPNTEAFFGQGTRLTVV.

The DNA of the CDR3 is TGTGCCAGCAGTGAAGGCTTGGGACTATTCCCGGATACGCAGTATTTT. Its translation: CASSEGLGLFPDTQYF. V and J are TRBV6-1 and TRBJ2-3; 7 nucleotides agree with TRBD2. CDR3 length: 16 residues. CDR1 and CDR2 (germline): MNHNS, SASEGT. Trimming took 1 base from V and 6 from J; bases not matched to a gene: 10.

J is TRBJ2-3 and V is TRBV11-2, with D uncertain. CDR3 length equals 13 residues. The germline gives CDR1 SGHAT, CDR2 FQNNGV. V lost 5 bases to trimming and J lost 2 bases, with 8 bases between them. The CDR3 reads CASSHTFTDTQYF. The CDR3 DNA reads as TGTGCCAGCAGCCATACATTCACAGATACGCAGTATTTT.

The V gene is TRBV13, the J gene TRBJ2-1, with 9 bases aligning to TRBD1. The CDR3 spans 15 residues. The J segment lost 8 bases and the V segment lost 3 bases, leaving 8 bases of the junction unmatched. Germline V gives CDR1 PRHDT, CDR2 FYEKMQ (reference sequence). The CDR3 protein is CASSFRDREADEQFF. Written as DNA, the CDR3 is TGTGCCAGCAGCTTTAGGGACAGGGAAGCGGATGAGCAGTTCTTC.

V gene TRBV27 combines with J gene TRBJ1-5; 10 bases map to TRBD1. CDR1 is MNHEY and CDR2 is SMNVEV in the germline V gene (reference sequence). V trimming: 4 bases; J trimming: 1 base; junction bases outside the gene matches: 4. The CDR3 runs 16 residues. The CDR3 is CASSSWTGGSNQPQHF. For the CDR3, the DNA is TGTGCCAGCAGTTCGTGGACAGGGGGGAGCAATCAGCCCCAGCATTTT.